What follows are 21 T cell receptor beta chains derived from one specimen sequenced in a study of blood T cell repertoires in COVID-19. Produced via immunoSEQ multiplex PCR; TCRdb's table is partial and in-frame only. The profile shows roughly 300,000 clones, around 81% of them singletons. Sequenced: peripheral blood. These receptors originate from a woman in her sixties or seventies with active or convalescent COVID-19.

The chain couples TRBV11-2 to TRBJ2-7; D is perhaps TRBD1 (8 bases). The CDR3 is 14 amino acids. The V and J ends lost 5 bases and 3 bases respectively, with 14 bases between them. Germline V gene lookup returns CDR1 SGHAT and CDR2 FQNNGV. The CDR3: CASSPYRGGYEQYF. The CDR3 DNA is TGTGCCAGCAGCCCTTACAGGGGGGGCTACGAGCAGTACTTC.

The chain couples TRBV18 to TRBJ2-7; a possible D gene is TRBD1 (5 bases). Germline V CDR1 and CDR2: KGHSH, LQKENI. This CDR3 comprises 15 residues. Trimming pared 4 bases from V and 0 bases from J, leaving 13 bases between. The CDR3 spells CASSLLDTGSYEQYF. CDR3 in DNA: TGTGCCAGCTCACTACTGGACACTGGCTCCTACGAGCAGTACTTC.

CDR3: CASSIVGTSPNEQFF. The CDR3 nucleotides read TGTGCCAGTAGTATAGTGGGGACTAGCCCCAATGAGCAGTTCTTC. V is TRBV19 and J is TRBJ2-1, with 9 positions matching TRBD2. V lost 1 base to trimming and J lost 6 bases; unmatched junction nucleotides: 4. This CDR3 spans 15 amino acids. Germline V gene lookup returns CDR1 LNHDA and CDR2 SQIVND (reference sequence). The variable domain in full, with the rest retrieved from reference TRBV19 and TRBJ2-1, is DGGITQSPKYLFRKEGQNVTLSCEQNLNHDAMYWYRQDPGQGLRLIYYSQIVNDFQKGDIAEGYSVSREKKESFPLTVTSAQKNPTAFYLCASSIVGTSPNEQFFGPGTRLTVL.

This clone was detected once. This rearrangement joins TRBV13 to TRBJ2-3; 8 bases match TRBD2. Germline V gene lookup returns CDR1 PRHDT and CDR2 FYEKMQ (reference sequence). J was trimmed by 2 bases and V by 4 bases; bases with no gene match: 20. The CDR3 extends over 20 amino acids. The CDR3 DNA reads TGTGCCAGCAGCTCCCTAGCCCGGGCGGGGGGCCCGAGTTTCACAGATACGCAGTATTTT. It is translated as CASSSLARAGGPSFTDTQYF. The full variable domain, completed using reference TRBV13 and TRBJ2-3, is AAGVIQSPRHLIKEKRETATLKCYPIPRHDTVYWYQQGPGQDPQFLISFYEKMQSDKGSIPDRFSAQQFSDYHSELNMSSLELGDSALYFCASSSLARAGGPSFTDTQYFGPGTRLTVL.

The chain uses TRBV7-2 and TRBJ1-4; D might be TRBD1 (5 bases). V shed 1 base and J shed 5 bases, with 11 bases lying between them. The CDR3 extends over 15 amino acids. Germline CDR1 is SGHTA and CDR2 is FQGNSA. CDR3 nucleotide sequence: TGTGCCAGCAGCTTAGAAGGGGCAGGGAATGAAAAACTGTTTTTT. It encodes CASSLEGAGNEKLFF.

The chain uses TRBV19 and TRBJ2-7; D remains ambiguous. The CDR3 length is 13 residues. V lost 4 bases, J lost 0 bases, and 7 bases lay in between. Germline CDR1 LNHDA, CDR2 SQIVND (reference sequence). The CDR3 is CASSTVSSYEQYF. As DNA, the CDR3 is TGTGCCAGTAGTACGGTGAGCTCCTACGAGCAGTACTTC. Complete variable domain (other parts from reference TRBV19 and TRBJ2-7): DGGITQSPKYLFRKEGQNVTLSCEQNLNHDAMYWYRQDPGQGLRLIYYSQIVNDFQKGDIAEGYSVSREKKESFPLTVTSAQKNPTAFYLCASSTVSSYEQYFGPGTRLTVT.

The chain couples TRBV7-8 to TRBJ1-2; tentative D call: TRBD1 (5 bases). CDR1 and CDR2 (germline): SGHVS, FQNEAQ. The CDR3 covers 12 residues. V was clipped by 4 bases and J by 7 bases, with 10 bases between them. As DNA, the CDR3 is TGTGCCAGCAGCTCGTCGACAGCTGGCTACACCTTC. This encodes CASSSSTAGYTF.

The chain recombines TRBV18 with TRBJ2-7; TRBD2 aligns across 12 bases. Germline V gene lookup returns CDR1 KGHSH and CDR2 LQKENI. This CDR3 spans 15 amino acids. Trimming cost V 3 bases and J 3 bases; bases outside gene matches: 3. CDR3 bases: TGTGCCAGCTCACCTTCACTAGCGGGGGGCTACGAGCAGTACTTC. Protein sequence: CASSPSLAGGYEQYF.

This chain links TRBV19 with TRBJ2-2, with D possibly TRBD2 on 5 matching bases. V lost 7 bases to trimming and J lost 1 base, with 13 bases between them. Germline V gene data show CDR1 as LNHDA and CDR2 as SQIVND (reference sequence). The CDR3 runs 15 residues. The DNA of the CDR3 is TGTGCCAGTACTTCCTCGGGGAGGAACACCGGGGAGCTGTTTTTT. Amino acid sequence: CASTSSGRNTGELFF.

This chain links TRBV15 with TRBJ2-1, with TRBD2 matching 7 bases. The CDR3 loop spans 12 amino acids. Germline CDR1 reads LNHNV; CDR2 reads YYDKDF (reference sequence). Trimming cost V 6 bases and J 10 bases; bases outside gene matches: 6. CDR3 coding DNA: TGTGCCACCAGGACCGGGAGGCAGGAGCAGTTCTTC. It translates to CATRTGRQEQFF.

This rearrangement joins TRBV7-2 to TRBJ2-7; 8 bases align to TRBD2. The CDR3 contains 17 residues. Germline V gene data show CDR1 as SGHTA and CDR2 as FQGNSA. V shed 1 base and J 2 bases; nucleotides not matched to a gene: 10. CDR3 nucleotides: TGTGCCAGCAGCTTAGTCGGGGGGGCTAGTCCGGCCTACGAGCAGTACTTC. It yields the protein CASSLVGGASPAYEQYF.

V is TRBV28 and J is TRBJ2-4; D is unresolved. The CDR3 runs 16 residues. Germline V gives CDR1 MDHEN, CDR2 SYDVKM. V lost 5 bases, J lost 0 bases, and 14 bases lay in between. The CDR3 DNA follows: TGTGCCAGCAGTCCAGTGTTTTCCCTAGCCAAAAACATTCAGTACTTC. This gives the protein CASSPVFSLAKNIQYF.

This rearrangement joins TRBV10-3 to TRBJ1-5; 10 bases align to TRBD1. The CDR3 is 13 amino acids. Losses at the gene ends were 8 bases for V and 7 bases for J; bases not matched to a gene: 5. Germline CDR1 ENHRY, CDR2 SYGVKD. This CDR3 reads CAIGTGVRQPQHF. In DNA form, the CDR3 reads TGTGCCATCGGGACAGGGGTCAGACAGCCCCAGCATTTT.

The chain couples TRBV3-1 (or the pseudogene TRBV3-2) to TRBJ2-3; perhaps TRBD2 as D (5 bases). V lost 0 bases to trimming and J lost 0 bases, with 22 bases between them. The CDR3 covers 20 residues. Germline lookup yields CDR1 LGHDT and CDR2 YNNKEL (reference sequence). Written as DNA, the CDR3 is TGTGCCAGCAGCCAAGAGAGGGTGGTAGCTGCCCGCACTAGCACAGATACGCAGTATTTT. Translation gives CASSQERVVAARTSTDTQYF.

This clone was recorded only once. The genes are TRBV30 and TRBJ1-1, with TRBD1 matching over 7 bases. The CDR3 totals 18 residues. The V and J ends lost 3 bases and 4 bases, in that order; junction bases with no gene match: 20. Germline CDR1 is GTSNPN and CDR2 is SVGIG (reference sequence). The CDR3 reads CAWRDPLTAYRGGTEAFF. CDR3 DNA sequence: TGTGCCTGGAGGGACCCCTTGACCGCCTACAGGGGAGGCACTGAAGCTTTCTTT.

The V and J genes are TRBV28 and TRBJ2-7; TRBD2 agrees at 8 bases. CDR1 and CDR2 from the germline V gene are MDHEN and SYDVKM. CDR3 length: 17 residues. With V trimmed by 5 bases and J by 1 base, 13 bases remained unmatched. The CDR3 bases are TGTGCCAGCAGTCCCTCGGCGGGGGGTAGCGGATCCTACGAGCAGTACTTC. Residues: CASSPSAGGSGSYEQYF.

This sequence joins TRBV9 and TRBJ1-2; TRBD1 agrees at 12 bases. Germline loops: CDR1 SGDLS, CDR2 YYNGEE. This CDR3 has 18 amino acids. The trim removed 3 bases at V and 3 bases at J, leaving 12 bases unmatched. This CDR3 reads CASSGDPGQGAWDYGYTF. The CDR3 DNA reads TGTGCCAGCAGCGGAGACCCGGGACAGGGGGCTTGGGACTATGGCTACACCTTC.

This chain joins TRBV27 and TRBJ2-6, with 11 bases lining up with TRBD1. Germline CDR1 and CDR2: MNHEY and SMNVEV (reference sequence). The CDR3 has 17 amino acids. V shed 5 bases, J shed 2 bases, and the junction held 5 bases outside the gene matches. CDR3 region: CASSLGQGAPGANVLTF. For the CDR3, the DNA is TGTGCCAGCAGTCTCGGACAGGGGGCGCCTGGGGCCAACGTCCTGACTTTC.

The gene calls are TRBV19 and TRBJ1-5, with TRBD1 matching over 9 bases. V lost 4 bases to trimming and J lost 4 bases; unmatched junction nucleotides: 5. There are 15 residues in the CDR3. CDR1 is LNHDA, CDR2 SQIVND, per germline (reference sequence). The CDR3 protein is CASSREGQGNQPQHF. The DNA of the CDR3 is TGTGCCAGTAGTAGGGAGGGACAGGGTAATCAGCCCCAGCATTTT.

This sequence joins TRBV11-2 and TRBJ1-1; TRBD1 agrees at 7 bases. V lost 2 bases and J lost 6; bases outside the gene matches: 15. CDR3 length: 17 residues. The germline V gene has CDR1 SGHAT and CDR2 FQNNGV. The CDR3 nucleotides are TGTGCCAGCAGCTTATGGGGCACAGGGGCCAGGATCCCTGAAGCTTTCTTT. Amino acids: CASSLWGTGARIPEAFF.

V gene TRBV4-2 combines with J gene TRBJ2-7, with 7 bases identical to TRBD2. The J segment lost 2 bases and the V segment lost 3 bases, leaving 10 bases of the junction unmatched. The CDR3 loop spans 16 amino acids. CDR1 and CDR2 from the germline V gene are LGHNA and YNFKEQ. CDR3 nucleotide sequence: TGTGCCAGCAGCCACTCCGAAGGGAGGGGCACCTACGAGCAGTACTTC. Translation gives CASSHSEGRGTYEQYF.